The rows below give T cell receptor beta chains drawn from one sample of a study of CD8 T cells in ankylosing spondylitis. TCRdb processed the 5' RACE reads anew with MiXCR; each CDR3 protein has one entry. Here the sample spans 250,000 or so distinct CDR3 sequences, 18% being singletons. Sequences were obtained from blood, either unsorted or a sorted T cell fraction (not recorded which). The receptors were sampled from a male donor with ankylosing spondylitis or in good health (not recorded which). Both conserved end residues are part of each CDR3. Each record gives: clone size, J gene, V gene, D gene, CDR3 protein, CDR3 DNA. A D gene is named only where the DNA matches it firmly. Size is stated for part of the rows, as once, few or many counts, or as a class when the clone is expanded.

size: .; J: TRBJ2-1; V: TRBV29-1; D: TRBD2; CDR3: CSVELAGYEQFF; DNA: TGCAGCGTTGAACTAGCGGGATATGAGCAGTTCTTC
size: .; J: TRBJ2-7; V: TRBV10-2; D: .; CDR3: CASSEGLYEQYF; DNA: TGCGCCAGCAGTGAGGGGCTATACGAGCAGTACTTC
size: few; J: TRBJ2-7; V: TRBV4-2; D: TRBD2; CDR3: CASSQAVAGGPYEQYF; DNA: TGTGCCAGCAGCCAAGCAGTTGCGGGAGGCCCCTACGAGCAGTACTTC
size: few; J: TRBJ2-7; V: TRBV12-3/TRBV12-4; D: .; CDR3: CASSFSAREAYEQYF; DNA: TGTGCCAGCAGTTTCTCTGCCAGGGAGGCCTACGAGCAGTACTTC
size: few; J: TRBJ2-3; V: TRBV6-1; D: TRBD1; CDR3: CASSLTGQAVDTQYF; DNA: TGTGCCAGCAGCCTTACGGGACAGGCAGTGGATACGCAGTATTTT
size: .; J: TRBJ2-3; V: TRBV7-3; D: .; CDR3: CASRVEGTDTQYF; DNA: TGTGCCAGCCGGGTAGAGGGCACAGATACGCAGTATTTT
size: .; J: TRBJ1-1; V: TRBV20-1; D: .; CDR3: CSARVRVNTEAFF; DNA: TGCAGTGCTAGAGTCAGGGTGAACACTGAAGCTTTCTTT
size: .; J: TRBJ2-1; V: TRBV20-1; D: TRBD2; CDR3: CSAKGLASLNEQFF; DNA: TGCAGTGCTAAGGGACTAGCCAGTCTCAATGAGCAGTTCTTC
size: few; J: TRBJ1-1; V: TRBV27; D: TRBD1; CDR3: CASWTGPREAFF; DNA: TGTGCCAGTTGGACAGGGCCCAGAGAGGCTTTCTTT
size: .; J: TRBJ2-1; V: TRBV29-1; D: .; CDR3: CSVVGLRIEQFF; DNA: TGCAGCGTTGTGGGACTCCGGATTGAGCAGTTCTTC
size: .; J: TRBJ2-4; V: TRBV10-3; D: .; CDR3: CAISDRAGVNIQYF; DNA: TGTGCCATCAGTGACAGGGCCGGGGTGAACATTCAGTACTTC
size: .; J: TRBJ2-7; V: TRBV13; D: .; CDR3: CASSLSQVKDEQYF; DNA: TGTGCCAGCAGCTTGAGCCAGGTAAAGGACGAGCAGTACTTC
size: few; J: TRBJ2-5; V: TRBV14; D: TRBD2; CDR3: CASSQRMRPGLAGSMRETQYF; DNA: TGTGCCAGCAGCCAACGAATGAGGCCGGGACTAGCGGGTTCGATGAGGGAGACCCAGTACTTC
size: .; J: TRBJ2-5; V: TRBV20-1; D: TRBD1; CDR3: CSAGAQGGEETQYF; DNA: TGCAGTGCTGGGGCTCAAGGGGGCGAAGAGACCCAGTACTTC
size: many; J: TRBJ2-3; V: TRBV29-1; D: .; CDR3: CSVVGRFPSTDTQYF; DNA: TGCAGCGTTGTGGGCCGGTTCCCTAGCACAGATACGCAGTATTTT
size: .; J: TRBJ1-1; V: TRBV4-1; D: .; CDR3: CASSPIGEGNTEAFF; DNA: TGCGCCAGCAGCCCAATTGGGGAGGGGAACACTGAAGCTTTCTTT
size: .; J: TRBJ1-1; V: TRBV25-1; D: TRBD1; CDR3: CASSESDRVRILF; DNA: TGTGCCAGCAGTGAGTCCGACAGGGTTCGGATTCTCTTT
size: many; J: TRBJ2-2; V: TRBV29-1; D: .; CDR3: CSVEDPTGTFANTGELFF; DNA: TGCAGCGTTGAAGATCCGACAGGCACCTTCGCGAACACCGGGGAGCTGTTTTTT
size: .; J: TRBJ1-1; V: TRBV12-3/TRBV12-4; D: .; CDR3: CASSLWTVNTEAFF; DNA: TGTGCCAGCAGTTTGTGGACAGTGAACACTGAAGCTTTCTTT
size: .; J: TRBJ1-2; V: TRBV5-5; D: .; CDR3: CASSLVTGTVYGYTF; DNA: TGTGCCAGCAGCCTAGTTACCGGGACCGTCTATGGCTACACCTTC
size: .; J: TRBJ2-2; V: TRBV4-3; D: .; CDR3: CASSQQLDSSTDTGELFF; DNA: TGCGCCAGCAGCCAACAGCTTGACTCCTCTACGGACACCGGGGAGCTGTTTTTT
size: few; J: TRBJ2-1; V: TRBV14; D: TRBD1; CDR3: CASSQVPLGTGVEQFF; DNA: TGTGCCAGCAGCCAAGTTCCCCTCGGGACAGGGGTTGAGCAGTTCTTC
size: many; J: TRBJ2-1; V: TRBV12-3/TRBV12-4; D: TRBD2; CDR3: CASRPELAGAAEQFF; DNA: TGTGCCAGCAGACCGGAACTAGCGGGAGCGGCTGAGCAGTTCTTC
size: few; J: TRBJ2-2; V: TRBV27; D: TRBD2; CDR3: CASSLILRESTGELFF; DNA: TGTGCCAGCAGCTTGATTTTGCGGGAGAGCACCGGGGAGCTGTTTTTT
size: few; J: TRBJ1-1; V: TRBV24-1; D: .; CDR3: CATSDTSDTEAFF; DNA: TGTGCCACCAGCGACACCTCGGACACTGAAGCTTTCTTT
size: .; J: TRBJ2-7; V: TRBV27; D: .; CDR3: CASSPLTSWGSYEQYF; DNA: TGTGCCAGCAGTCCCTTGACTAGTTGGGGATCCTACGAGCAGTACTTC
size: few; J: TRBJ2-7; V: TRBV19; D: TRBD2; CDR3: CASSPVGGGSSYEQYF; DNA: TGTGCCAGTAGCCCGGTCGGGGGGGGATCCTCCTACGAGCAGTACTTC
size: .; J: TRBJ2-1; V: TRBV12-3/TRBV12-4; D: .; CDR3: CASSLLRPHDHNEQFF; DNA: TGTGCCAGCAGTTTACTGAGGCCCCACGACCACAATGAGCAGTTCTTC
size: .; J: TRBJ1-4; V: TRBV6-5; D: .; CDR3: CASSYSQAANEKLFF; DNA: TGTGCCAGCAGTTACTCGCAGGCGGCTAATGAAAAACTGTTTTTT